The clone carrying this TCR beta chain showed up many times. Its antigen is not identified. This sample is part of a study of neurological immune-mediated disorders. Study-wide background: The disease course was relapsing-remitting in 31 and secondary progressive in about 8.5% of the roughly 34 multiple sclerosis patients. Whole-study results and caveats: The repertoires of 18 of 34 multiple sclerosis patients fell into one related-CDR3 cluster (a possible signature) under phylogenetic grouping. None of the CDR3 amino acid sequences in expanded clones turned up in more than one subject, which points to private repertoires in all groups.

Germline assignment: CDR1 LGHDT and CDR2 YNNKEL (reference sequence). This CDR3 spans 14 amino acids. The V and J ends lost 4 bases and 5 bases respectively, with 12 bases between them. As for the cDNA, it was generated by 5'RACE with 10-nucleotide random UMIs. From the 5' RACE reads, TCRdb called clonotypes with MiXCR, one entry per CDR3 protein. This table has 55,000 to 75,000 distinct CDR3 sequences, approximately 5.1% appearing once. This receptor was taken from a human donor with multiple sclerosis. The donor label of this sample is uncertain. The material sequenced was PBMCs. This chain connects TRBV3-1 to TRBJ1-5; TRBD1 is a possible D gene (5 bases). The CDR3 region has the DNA TGTGCCAGCAGCCCGACGGGGGGTCATCAGCCCCAGCATTTT. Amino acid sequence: CASSPTGGHQPQHF.